This T cell receptor beta chain is drawn from a study of blood T cell repertoires in COVID-19. In the study overall: The United States, Italy and Spain provided the acute and convalescent COVID-19 samples. PBMCs, B-cell-depleted T cells, or T cells provided the cDNA or gDNA that made up the material.

The CDR3 contains 13 residues. V was trimmed by 3 bases and J by 5 bases, leaving 13 bases between them. CDR1 and CDR2 (germline): GTSNPN, SVGIG (reference sequence). Authors' data handling: Amplifying reference gene primers gave estimates of nucleated cell counts. Sequencing was performed with immunoSEQ multiplex PCR; in TCRdb, only in-frame clones are kept and a portion is missing. V and J calls and clone size are those listed in that table; D and trimming were worked out from the DNA. Altogether fewer than 100,000 clones are present, 75% to 85% being singletons, with the ten largest covering around a quarter.

The rearrangement joins TRBV30 to TRBJ1-1; tentative D call: TRBD1 (6 bases). The sample taken for sequencing was peripheral blood. The clonotype was recovered from a man between 65 and 79 years old with acute or convalescent COVID-19. The CDR3 reads CAWRRQGWTEAFF. The CDR3 nucleotides read TGTGCCTGGAGAAGGCAGGGGTGGACTGAAGCTTTCTTT. Drawing the rest from reference TRBV30 and TRBJ1-1, the complete variable domain is SQTIHQWPATLVQPVGSPLSLECTVEGTSNPNLYWYRQAAGRGLQLLFYSVGIGQISSEVPQNLSASRPQDRQFILSSKKLLLSDSGFYLCAWRRQGWTEAFFGQGTRLTVV.